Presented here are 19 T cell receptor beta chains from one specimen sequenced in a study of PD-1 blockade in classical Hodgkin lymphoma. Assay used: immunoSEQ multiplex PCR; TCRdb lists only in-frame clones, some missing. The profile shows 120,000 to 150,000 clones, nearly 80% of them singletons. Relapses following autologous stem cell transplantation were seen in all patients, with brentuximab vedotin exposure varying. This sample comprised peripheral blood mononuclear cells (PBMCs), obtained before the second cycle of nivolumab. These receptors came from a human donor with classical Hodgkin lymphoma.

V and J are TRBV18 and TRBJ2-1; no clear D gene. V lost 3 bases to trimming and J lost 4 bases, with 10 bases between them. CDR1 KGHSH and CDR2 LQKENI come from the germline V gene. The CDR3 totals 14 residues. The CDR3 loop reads CASSPGWGYNEQFF. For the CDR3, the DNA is TGTGCCAGCTCACCGGGTTGGGGATACAATGAGCAGTTCTTC. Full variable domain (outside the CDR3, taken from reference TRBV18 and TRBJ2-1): NAGVMQNPRHLVRRRGQEARLRCSPMKGHSHVYWYRQLPEEGLKFMVYLQKENIIDESGMPKERFSAEFPKEGPSILRIQQVVRGDSAAYFCASSPGWGYNEQFFGPGTRLTVL.

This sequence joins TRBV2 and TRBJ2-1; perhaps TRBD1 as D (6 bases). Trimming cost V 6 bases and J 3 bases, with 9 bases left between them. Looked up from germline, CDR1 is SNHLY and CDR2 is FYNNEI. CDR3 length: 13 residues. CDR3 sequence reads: CASSGDIYNEQFF. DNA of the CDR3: TGTGCCAGCAGCGGGGACATCTACAATGAGCAGTTCTTC.

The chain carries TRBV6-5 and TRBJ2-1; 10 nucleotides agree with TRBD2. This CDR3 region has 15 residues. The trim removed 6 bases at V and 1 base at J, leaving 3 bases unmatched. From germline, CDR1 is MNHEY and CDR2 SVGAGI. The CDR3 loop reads CASRGAGGSYNEQFF. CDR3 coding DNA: TGTGCCAGCAGGGGAGCGGGAGGGTCCTACAATGAGCAGTTCTTC.

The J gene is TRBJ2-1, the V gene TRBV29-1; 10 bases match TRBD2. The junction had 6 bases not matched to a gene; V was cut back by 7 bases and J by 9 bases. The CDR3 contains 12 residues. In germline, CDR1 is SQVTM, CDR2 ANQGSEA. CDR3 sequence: CSASGTSVEQFF. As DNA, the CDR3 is TGCAGCGCTTCCGGGACTAGCGTTGAGCAGTTCTTC.

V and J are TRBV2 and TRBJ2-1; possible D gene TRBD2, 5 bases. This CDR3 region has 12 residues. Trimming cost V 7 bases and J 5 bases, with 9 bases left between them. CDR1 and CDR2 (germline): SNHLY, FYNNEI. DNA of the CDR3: TGTGCCAGCAACGGGGAGCACAATGAGCAGTTCTTC. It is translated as CASNGEHNEQFF.

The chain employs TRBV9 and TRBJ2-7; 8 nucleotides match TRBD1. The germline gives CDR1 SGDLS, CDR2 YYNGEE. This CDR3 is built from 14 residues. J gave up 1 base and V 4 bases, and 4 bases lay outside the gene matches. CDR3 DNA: TGTGCCAGCAGCACCGGGGACAGGTCCTACGAGCAGTACTTC. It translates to CASSTGDRSYEQYF.

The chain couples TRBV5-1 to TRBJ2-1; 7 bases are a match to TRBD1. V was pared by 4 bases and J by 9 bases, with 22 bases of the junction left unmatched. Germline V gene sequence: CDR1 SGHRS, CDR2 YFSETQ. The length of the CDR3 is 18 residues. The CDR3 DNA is TGCGCCAGCAGCCCCTGGGACAGCCCATTCCCACCTAGTGTTGAGCAGTTCTTC. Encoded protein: CASSPWDSPFPPSVEQFF.

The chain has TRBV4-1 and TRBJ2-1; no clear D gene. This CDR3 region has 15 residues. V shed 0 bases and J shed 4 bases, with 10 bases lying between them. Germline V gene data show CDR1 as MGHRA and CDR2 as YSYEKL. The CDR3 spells CASSQDVPQYNEQFF. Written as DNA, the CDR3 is TGCGCCAGCAGCCAAGATGTCCCCCAATACAATGAGCAGTTCTTC.

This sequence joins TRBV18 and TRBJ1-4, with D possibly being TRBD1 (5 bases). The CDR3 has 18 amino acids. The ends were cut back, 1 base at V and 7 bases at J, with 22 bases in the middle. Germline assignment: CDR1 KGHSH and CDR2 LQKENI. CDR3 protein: CASSPQRTTGTGLEKLFF. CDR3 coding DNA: TGTGCCAGCTCACCACAACGGACGACCGGGACGGGACTTGAAAAACTGTTTTTT.

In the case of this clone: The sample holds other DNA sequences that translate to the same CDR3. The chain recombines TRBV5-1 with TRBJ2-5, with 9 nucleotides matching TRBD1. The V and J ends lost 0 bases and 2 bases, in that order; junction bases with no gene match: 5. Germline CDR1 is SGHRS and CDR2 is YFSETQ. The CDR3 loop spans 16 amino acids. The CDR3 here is CASSLGGTGLQETQYF. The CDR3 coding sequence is TGCGCCAGCAGCTTGGGCGGGACAGGGCTTCAAGAGACCCAGTACTTC.

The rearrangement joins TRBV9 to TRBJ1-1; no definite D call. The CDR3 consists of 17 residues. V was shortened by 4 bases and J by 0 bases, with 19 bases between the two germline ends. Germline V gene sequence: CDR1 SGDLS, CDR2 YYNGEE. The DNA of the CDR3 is TGTGCCAGCAGCCCTTCCGGGAGGGTTTTCATGAACACTGAAGCTTTCTTT. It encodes CASSPSGRVFMNTEAFF.

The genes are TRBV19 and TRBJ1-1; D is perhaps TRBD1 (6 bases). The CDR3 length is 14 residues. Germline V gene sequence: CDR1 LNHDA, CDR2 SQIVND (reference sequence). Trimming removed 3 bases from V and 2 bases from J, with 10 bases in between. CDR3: CASSMGATNTEAFF. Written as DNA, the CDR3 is TGTGCCAGTAGTATGGGGGCAACCAACACTGAAGCTTTCTTT.

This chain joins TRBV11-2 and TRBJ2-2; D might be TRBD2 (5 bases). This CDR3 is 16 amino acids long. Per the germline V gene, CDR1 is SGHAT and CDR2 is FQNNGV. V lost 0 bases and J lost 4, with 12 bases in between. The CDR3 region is CASSLEVALITGELFF. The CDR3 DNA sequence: TGTGCCAGCAGCTTAGAGGTAGCGCTGATCACCGGGGAGCTGTTTTTT.

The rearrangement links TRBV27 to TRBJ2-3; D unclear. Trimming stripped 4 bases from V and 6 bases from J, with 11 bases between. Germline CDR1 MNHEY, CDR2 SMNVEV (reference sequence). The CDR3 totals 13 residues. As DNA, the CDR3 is TGTGCCAGCAGTTATCAGCGATGGGATACGCAGTATTTT. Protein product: CASSYQRWDTQYF.

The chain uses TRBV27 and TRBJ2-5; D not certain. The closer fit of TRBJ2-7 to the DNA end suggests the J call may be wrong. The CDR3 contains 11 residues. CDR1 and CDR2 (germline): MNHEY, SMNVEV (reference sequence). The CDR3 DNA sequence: TGTGCCAGCAGTTCCTACTACGAGCAGTACTTC. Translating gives CASSSYYEQYF.

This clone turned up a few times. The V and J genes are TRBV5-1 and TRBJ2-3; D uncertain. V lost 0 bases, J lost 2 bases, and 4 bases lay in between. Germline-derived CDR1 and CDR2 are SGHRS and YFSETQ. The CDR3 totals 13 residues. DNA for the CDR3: TGCGCCAGCAGCTTGGACACCACAGATACGCAGTATTTT. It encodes CASSLDTTDTQYF.

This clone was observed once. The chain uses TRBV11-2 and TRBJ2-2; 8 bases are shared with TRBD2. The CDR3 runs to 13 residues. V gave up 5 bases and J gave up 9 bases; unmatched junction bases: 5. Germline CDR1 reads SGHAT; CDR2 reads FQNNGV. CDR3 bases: TGTGCCAGCAGCCCACAGCGGGGGAGGGAGCTGTTTTTT. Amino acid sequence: CASSPQRGRELFF.

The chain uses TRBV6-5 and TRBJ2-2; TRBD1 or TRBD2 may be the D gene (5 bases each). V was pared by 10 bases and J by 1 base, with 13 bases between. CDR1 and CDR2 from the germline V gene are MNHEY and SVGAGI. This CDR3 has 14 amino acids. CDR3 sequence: CATLGRQNTGELFF. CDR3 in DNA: TGTGCCACCCTGGGACGGCAGAACACCGGGGAGCTGTTTTTT.

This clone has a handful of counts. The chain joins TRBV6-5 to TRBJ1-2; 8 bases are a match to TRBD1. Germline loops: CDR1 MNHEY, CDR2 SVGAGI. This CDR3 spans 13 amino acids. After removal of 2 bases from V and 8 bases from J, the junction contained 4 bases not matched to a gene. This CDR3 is CASSYGRGQGYTF. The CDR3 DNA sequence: TGTGCCAGCAGTTACGGCAGGGGGCAAGGCTACACCTTC.